These T cell receptor beta chains were read from a single sample in a study of blood T cell repertoires in COVID-19. Libraries were prepared by immunoSEQ multiplex PCR; TCRdb keeps only in-frame clonotypes and omits some of them. The repertoire holds around 60,000 clones, with nearly 95% as singletons. The material sequenced was peripheral blood. The receptor source for this set is a man aged 50 to 60 with active COVID-19. CDR3s include the opening cysteine and the closing phenylalanine or tryptophan. Fields, in order: V gene, J gene, D gene, clone size, CDR3 protein, CDR3 DNA. A D gene is named only where the DNA matches it firmly. Size values are once, few and many counts, or a class for expanded clones, and some rows have none.

V gene: TRBV5-1; J gene: TRBJ2-7; D gene: -; clone size: once; CDR3 protein: CASSLTGGPSYEQYF; CDR3 DNA: TGCGCCAGCAGCTTGACGGGCGGGCCCTCCTACGAGCAGTACTTC
V gene: TRBV2; J gene: TRBJ2-4; D gene: TRBD1; clone size: -; CDR3 protein: CASSEGQGPNIQYF; CDR3 DNA: TGTGCCAGCAGTGAAGGACAGGGACCGAACATTCAGTACTTC
V gene: TRBV18; J gene: TRBJ2-7; D gene: -; clone size: -; CDR3 protein: CASSRLLRDTYEQYF; CDR3 DNA: TGTGCCAGCTCACGCCTCCTTAGAGACACCTACGAGCAGTACTTC
V gene: TRBV7-2; J gene: TRBJ1-2; D gene: -; clone size: -; CDR3 protein: CASSLQGRTYGYTF; CDR3 DNA: TGTGCCAGCAGCCTACAGGGAAGGACCTATGGCTACACCTTC
V gene: TRBV12-3/TRBV12-4; J gene: TRBJ2-7; D gene: TRBD2; clone size: -; CDR3 protein: CASSGRASYEQYF; CDR3 DNA: TGTGCCAGCAGCGGGAGGGCATCCTACGAGCAGTACTTC
V gene: TRBV28; J gene: TRBJ1-5; D gene: -; clone size: -; CDR3 protein: CASSLSQGLGSSNQPQHF; CDR3 DNA: TGTGCCAGCAGTTTATCTCAGGGTCTAGGCAGTAGCAATCAGCCCCAGCATTTT
V gene: TRBV11-2; J gene: TRBJ2-5; D gene: -; clone size: -; CDR3 protein: CASSSVAKETQYF; CDR3 DNA: TGTGCCAGCAGCTCCGTAGCGAAAGAGACCCAGTACTTC
V gene: TRBV6-5; J gene: TRBJ1-6; D gene: TRBD1; clone size: -; CDR3 protein: CASSSLGQGESPLHF; CDR3 DNA: TGTGCCAGCAGTTCCTTGGGACAGGGGGAATCACCCCTCCACTTT
V gene: TRBV6-1; J gene: TRBJ2-3; D gene: -; clone size: -; CDR3 protein: CASSERSGTSTDTQYF; CDR3 DNA: TGTGCCAGCAGTGAACGCAGCGGAACTAGCACAGATACGCAGTATTTT
V gene: TRBV3-1/TRBV3-2; J gene: TRBJ2-1; D gene: -; clone size: -; CDR3 protein: CASSQAWGVYNEQFF; CDR3 DNA: TGTGCCAGCAGCCAAGCTTGGGGGGTTTACAATGAGCAGTTCTTC
V gene: TRBV2; J gene: TRBJ1-2; D gene: -; clone size: -; CDR3 protein: CATLANLGSGNYGYTF; CDR3 DNA: TGTGCCACTCTCGCTAATCTGGGCTCGGGAAACTATGGCTACACCTTC
V gene: TRBV19; J gene: TRBJ1-4; D gene: TRBD1; clone size: -; CDR3 protein: CASSMNGQGAEKLFF; CDR3 DNA: TGTGCCAGTAGTATGAACGGGCAGGGGGCAGAAAAACTGTTTTTT
V gene: TRBV19; J gene: TRBJ1-1; D gene: -; clone size: -; CDR3 protein: CASHHRPGGSPEAFF; CDR3 DNA: TGTGCCAGCCACCACCGCCCGGGGGGCTCCCCTGAAGCTTTCTTT
V gene: TRBV7-8; J gene: TRBJ2-2; D gene: -; clone size: -; CDR3 protein: CATRGGITGELFF; CDR3 DNA: TGTGCCACCCGGGGTGGGATCACCGGGGAGCTGTTTTTT
V gene: TRBV21-1; J gene: TRBJ2-2; D gene: -; clone size: -; CDR3 protein: CASSKVRVQGDTGELFF; CDR3 DNA: TGTGCCAGCAGCAAAGTACGGGTACAGGGGGACACCGGGGAGCTGTTTTTT
V gene: TRBV19; J gene: TRBJ1-2; D gene: -; clone size: -; CDR3 protein: CASSMGAGASERYGYTF; CDR3 DNA: TGTGCCAGTAGTATGGGGGCGGGGGCCTCGGAGAGATATGGCTACACCTTC
V gene: TRBV7-9; J gene: TRBJ1-1; D gene: TRBD1; clone size: -; CDR3 protein: CASSPTGSNTEAFF; CDR3 DNA: TGTGCCAGCAGCCCGACAGGGTCGAACACTGAAGCTTTCTTT
V gene: TRBV19; J gene: TRBJ2-5; D gene: TRBD2; clone size: -; CDR3 protein: CASSPSGTSGGVETQYF; CDR3 DNA: TGTGCCAGTAGTCCCTCCGGGACTAGCGGGGGGGTGGAGACCCAGTACTTC
V gene: TRBV14; J gene: TRBJ2-2; D gene: TRBD1; clone size: once; CDR3 protein: CASSLPRRGGVTGELFF; CDR3 DNA: TGTGCCAGCAGCCTCCCACGGCGAGGGGGCGTCACCGGGGAGCTGTTTTTT
V gene: TRBV4-1; J gene: TRBJ1-2; D gene: -; clone size: -; CDR3 protein: CASSQLGGDYGYTF; CDR3 DNA: TGCGCCAGCAGCCAACTAGGGGGTGACTATGGCTACACCTTC
V gene: TRBV11-3; J gene: TRBJ2-1; D gene: -; clone size: -; CDR3 protein: CATGVRYNEQFF; CDR3 DNA: TGTGCCACAGGGGTTCGCTACAATGAGCAGTTCTTC
V gene: TRBV4-3; J gene: TRBJ2-2; D gene: -; clone size: -; CDR3 protein: CASSPQGGVLAGELFF; CDR3 DNA: TGCGCCAGCAGCCCACAAGGCGGGGTTTTGGCCGGGGAGCTGTTTTTT
V gene: TRBV2; J gene: TRBJ1-1; D gene: -; clone size: -; CDR3 protein: CASRVEGLSFMNTEAFF; CDR3 DNA: TGTGCCAGCAGGGTAGAGGGCCTATCTTTTATGAACACTGAAGCTTTCTTT
V gene: TRBV20-1; J gene: TRBJ2-2; D gene: -; clone size: -; CDR3 protein: CSALGVGELFF; CDR3 DNA: TGCAGTGCCCTAGGGGTCGGGGAGCTGTTTTTT
V gene: TRBV2; J gene: TRBJ2-7; D gene: TRBD2; clone size: -; CDR3 protein: CASSERAAGVNEQYF; CDR3 DNA: TGTGCCAGCAGTGAAAGGGCAGCGGGAGTTAACGAGCAGTACTTC
V gene: TRBV13; J gene: TRBJ2-1; D gene: TRBD2; clone size: -; CDR3 protein: CASSLMGLAKVIDEQFF; CDR3 DNA: TGTGCCAGCAGCTTAATGGGACTAGCTAAAGTAATCGATGAGCAGTTCTTC
V gene: TRBV11-2; J gene: TRBJ2-1; D gene: -; clone size: -; CDR3 protein: CASSTDGHLRTYNEQFF; CDR3 DNA: TGTGCCAGCAGCACGGACGGACACCTTAGGACCTACAATGAGCAGTTCTTC
V gene: TRBV7-3; J gene: TRBJ1-6; D gene: -; clone size: -; CDR3 protein: CASSPGQPNSPLHF; CDR3 DNA: TGTGCCAGCAGCCCGGGACAACCTAATTCACCCCTCCACTTT
V gene: TRBV6-1; J gene: TRBJ2-5; D gene: -; clone size: -; CDR3 protein: CASSDRVGETQYF; CDR3 DNA: TGTGCCAGCAGTGACAGGGTGGGGGAGACCCAGTACTTC